This T cell receptor (beta chain) was obtained from a study of blood T cell repertoires in COVID-19. Study context: T cells, B-cell-depleted T cells, or PBMCs supplied cDNA or gDNA.

The method was immunoSEQ multiplex PCR; TCRdb's version includes in-frame clones alone and lacks a portion of them. Among more than 95,000 clones listed, about 80% were seen once. This clone occurred once. The CDR3 consists of 15 residues. Germline values: CDR1 SGHVS, CDR2 FQNEAQ. Between the trimmed V and J ends, which lost 5 bases and 0 bases, there was a span of 14 bases. Sequencing used peripheral blood. The V call is TRBV7-8, the J call TRBJ2-7, with TRBD2 as a possible D gene (5 bases). The receptor was isolated from a woman aged 80 or over with active or convalescent COVID-19. In nucleotides, the CDR3 is TGTGCCAGCAGCCCCGACGGACTGAGCTCCTACGAGCAGTACTTC. Protein: CASSPDGLSSYEQYF.